A selection of T cell receptor beta chains follows, all from one sample in a study of T cell responses to AZD1222 COVID-19 vaccine. The data were produced by immunoSEQ multiplex PCR, yet TCRdb's version contains in-frame clones alone and is incomplete. Found here are roughly 100,000 clones, about nine tenths of them singletons; the top ten hold over 15%. Sequences were derived from peripheral blood, sampled on day 0 of AZD1222 vaccination. These receptors all stem from an adult in good health. CDR3s include the opening cysteine and the closing phenylalanine or tryptophan. D genes are given only for firm matches. Size values are once, few and many counts, or a class for expanded clones, and some rows have none.

-	13	TRBV27	-	TRBJ1-2	TGTGCCAGCAGTTTATCAGGGAACTATGGCTACACCTTC	CASSLSGNYGYTF
-	15	TRBV6-2/TRBV6-3	-	TRBJ1-5	TGTGCCAGCAGTTACTTGGACAGTACTAATCAGCCCCAGCATTTT	CASSYLDSTNQPQHF
-	16	TRBV13	-	TRBJ1-1	TGTGCCAGCAGCTTAGTAAGAGAGGCTGAGAACACTGAAGCTTTCTTT	CASSLVREAENTEAFF
-	16	TRBV27	TRBD1	TRBJ1-1	TGTGCCAGCAGTTTATATTCCGGGACAGGGAACACTGAAGCTTTCTTT	CASSLYSGTGNTEAFF
once	14	TRBV19	-	TRBJ2-7	TGTGCCAGTAGTATCCGCAGGGACGGGTACGAGCAGTACTTC	CASSIRRDGYEQYF
-	15	TRBV7-3	TRBD1	TRBJ2-2	TGTGCCAGCAGCTCTGGACAGGGTCCTACCGGGGAGCTGTTTTTT	CASSSGQGPTGELFF
-	14	TRBV2	TRBD1	TRBJ2-2	TGTGCCAGCCTCGGACAGGGGAACACCGGGGAGCTGTTTTTT	CASLGQGNTGELFF
-	15	TRBV5-1	TRBD1	TRBJ1-1	TGCGCCAGCAGCTTGCAGGGGGGTAGGAACACTGAAGCTTTCTTT	CASSLQGGRNTEAFF
few	14	TRBV7-2	TRBD1	TRBJ1-2	TGTGCCAGCAGCTCGTGGACAGGGACCTATGGCTACACCTTC	CASSSWTGTYGYTF
-	18	TRBV9	-	TRBJ2-3	TGTGCCAGCAGCGTAGGGCGTAGTGGGGGCCCTTTCACAGATACGCAGTATTTT	CASSVGRSGGPFTDTQYF
-	18	TRBV7-8	TRBD2	TRBJ2-3	TGTGCCAGCAGGTATACGGGACTAGTGGAAGGGAGAACAGATACGCAGTATTTT	CASRYTGLVEGRTDTQYF
-	14	TRBV19	TRBD1	TRBJ2-5	TGTGCCAGTAGTATACAGGGGGTTAAAGAGACCCAGTACTTC	CASSIQGVKETQYF
once	13	TRBV10-3	-	TRBJ1-1	TGTGCCACGAGACAGGAGTCGAACACTGAAGCTTTCTTT	CATRQESNTEAFF
-	14	TRBV5-1	-	TRBJ2-7	TGCGCCAGCAGCTTGGAATCAACTTCCTACGAGCAGTACTTC	CASSLESTSYEQYF
-	11	TRBV19	TRBD1	TRBJ1-2	TGTGCCAGTAGTACCCGGGACAGGGAGACCTTC	CASSTRDRETF
-	18	TRBV12-5	TRBD1	TRBJ1-1	TGTGCTAGTGGTACCCCCACGGGACAGGGATCAGGGAACACTGAAGCTTTCTTT	CASGTPTGQGSGNTEAFF
many	13	TRBV12-3/TRBV12-4	-	TRBJ2-1	TGTGCCAGCAGTTTAGCGGGGGACAATGAGCAGTTCTTC	CASSLAGDNEQFF
-	13	TRBV14	-	TRBJ1-2	TGTGCCAGCAGCCATGGACAGTTCTATGGCTACACCTTC	CASSHGQFYGYTF
-	15	TRBV19	-	TRBJ1-5	TGTGCCAGTAGTATTACAGGGCCCAGCAATCAGCCCCAGCATTTT	CASSITGPSNQPQHF
-	16	TRBV9	TRBD2	TRBJ2-5	TGTGCCAGCAGCGTAGGGAGCGGGGTCTACCAAGAGACCCAGTACTTC	CASSVGSGVYQETQYF
-	12	TRBV10-3	-	TRBJ2-3	TGTGCCATCAGCGGAGGGGCGGATACGCAGTATTTT	CAISGGADTQYF
-	14	TRBV4-1	-	TRBJ2-1	TGCGCCAGCAGCCAAGGTTCGGGGCTCGATGAGCAGTTCTTC	CASSQGSGLDEQFF
-	13	TRBV19	-	TRBJ1-1	TGTGCCAGTAGTATTGGGGCGGGCACTGAAGCTTTCTTT	CASSIGAGTEAFF
-	15	TRBV7-3	-	TRBJ2-2	TGTGCCAGCAGCAAAAGGACAAGTTCTTTCGGGGAGCTGTTTTTT	CASSKRTSSFGELFF
few	15	TRBV6-5	-	TRBJ1-1	TGTGCCAGCAAAGCGGGAGAGGGTATGAACACTGAAGCTTTCTTT	CASKAGEGMNTEAFF
-	15	TRBV4-1	-	TRBJ1-4	TGCGCCAGCAGCCAAACACAGGGAACTAATGAAAAACTGTTTTTT	CASSQTQGTNEKLFF
-	14	TRBV19	-	TRBJ1-2	TGTGCCAGTAGTCTATCGAACCTTAACTATGGCTACACCTTC	CASSLSNLNYGYTF
-	16	TRBV6-5	-	TRBJ1-4	TGTGCCAGCAGTTTTCCAACGCCGGCCGGTGGGGAAAAACTGTTTTTT	CASSFPTPAGGEKLFF
-	16	TRBV3-1/TRBV3-2	-	TRBJ1-2	TGTGCCAGCAGCACACAAAGAGGGGAGGGTCGCTATGGCTACACCTTC	CASSTQRGEGRYGYTF